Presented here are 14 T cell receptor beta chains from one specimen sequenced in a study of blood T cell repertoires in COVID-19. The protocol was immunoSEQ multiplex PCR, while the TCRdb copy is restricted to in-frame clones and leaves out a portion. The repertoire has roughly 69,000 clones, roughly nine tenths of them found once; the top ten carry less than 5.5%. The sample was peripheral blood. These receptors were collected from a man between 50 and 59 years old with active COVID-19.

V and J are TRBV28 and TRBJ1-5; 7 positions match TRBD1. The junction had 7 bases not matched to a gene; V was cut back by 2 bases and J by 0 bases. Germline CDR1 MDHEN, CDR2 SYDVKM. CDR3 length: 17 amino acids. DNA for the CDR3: TGTGCCAGCAGTTTACAAGGACAGGTTGATAGCAATCAGCCCCAGCATTTT. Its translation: CASSLQGQVDSNQPQHF.

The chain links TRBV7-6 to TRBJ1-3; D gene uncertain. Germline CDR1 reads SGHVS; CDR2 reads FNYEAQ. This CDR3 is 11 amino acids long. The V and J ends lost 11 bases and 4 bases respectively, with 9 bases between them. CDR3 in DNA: TGTGCCTCAAAAATGGGAAACACCATATATTTT. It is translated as CASKMGNTIYF.

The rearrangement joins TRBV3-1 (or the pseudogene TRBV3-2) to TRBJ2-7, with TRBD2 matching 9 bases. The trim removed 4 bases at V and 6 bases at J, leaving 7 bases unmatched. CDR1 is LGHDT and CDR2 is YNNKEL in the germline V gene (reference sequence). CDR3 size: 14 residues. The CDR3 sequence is CASSLLAGVGEQYF. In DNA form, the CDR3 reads TGTGCCAGCAGCCTCTTAGCGGGGGTGGGCGAGCAGTACTTC.

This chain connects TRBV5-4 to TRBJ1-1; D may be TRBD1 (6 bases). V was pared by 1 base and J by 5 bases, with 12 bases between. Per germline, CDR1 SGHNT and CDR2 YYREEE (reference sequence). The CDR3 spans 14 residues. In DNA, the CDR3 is TGTGCCAGCAGCTTGTCAGCAGGGGTAACTGAAGCTTTCTTT. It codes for CASSLSAGVTEAFF. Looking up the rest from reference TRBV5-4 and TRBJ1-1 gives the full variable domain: ETGVTQSPTHLIKTRGQQVTLRCSSQSGHNTVSWYQQALGQGPQFIFQYYREEENGRGNFPPRFSGLQFPNYSSELNVNALELDDSALYLCASSLSAGVTEAFFGQGTRLTVV.

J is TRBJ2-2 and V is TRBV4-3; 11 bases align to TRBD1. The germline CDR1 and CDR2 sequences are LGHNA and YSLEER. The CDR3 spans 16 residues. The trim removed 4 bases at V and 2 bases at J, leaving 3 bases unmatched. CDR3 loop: CASSRGQGANTGELFF. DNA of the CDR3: TGCGCCAGCAGCCGAGGACAGGGGGCCAACACCGGGGAGCTGTTTTTT.

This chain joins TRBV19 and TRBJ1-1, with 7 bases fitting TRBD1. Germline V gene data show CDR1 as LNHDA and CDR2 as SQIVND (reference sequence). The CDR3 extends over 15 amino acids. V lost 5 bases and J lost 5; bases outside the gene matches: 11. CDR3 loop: CASSPTPTGRTEAFF. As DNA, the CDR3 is TGTGCCAGTAGTCCGACTCCGACAGGGAGGACTGAAGCTTTCTTT.

The CDR3 region is CASSPGTGNQPQHF. The CDR3 nucleotides are TGTGCCAGCAGCCCAGGGACAGGAAATCAGCCCCAGCATTTT. This chain joins TRBV7-2 and TRBJ1-5, with 8 bases lining up with TRBD1. J gave up 4 bases and V 5 bases, and 4 bases lay outside the gene matches. Germline V lookup: CDR1 SGHTA, CDR2 FQGNSA. This CDR3 contains 14 residues.

The CDR3 protein is CASSQSVVAGETQYF. Written as DNA, the CDR3 is TGTGCCAGCAGCCAGTCGGTGGTAGCGGGAGAGACCCAGTACTTC. This chain connects TRBV7-9 to TRBJ2-5, with 7 bases lining up with TRBD2. V gave up 5 bases and J gave up 4 bases; unmatched junction bases: 10. The germline gives CDR1 SEHNR, CDR2 FQNEAQ (reference sequence). This CDR3 is 15 amino acids long.

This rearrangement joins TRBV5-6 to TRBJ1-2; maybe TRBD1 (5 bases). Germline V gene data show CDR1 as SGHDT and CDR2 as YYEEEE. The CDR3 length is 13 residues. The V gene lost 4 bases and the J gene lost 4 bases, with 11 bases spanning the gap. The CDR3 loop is CASSRAGPYGYTF. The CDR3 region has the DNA TGTGCCAGCAGCCGAGCAGGGCCCTATGGCTACACCTTC.

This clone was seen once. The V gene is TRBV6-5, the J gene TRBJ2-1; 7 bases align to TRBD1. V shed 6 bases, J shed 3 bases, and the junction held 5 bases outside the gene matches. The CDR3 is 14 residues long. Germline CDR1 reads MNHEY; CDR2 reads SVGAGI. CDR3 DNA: TGTGCCAGCAGCCGGACAGGATTCTACAATGAGCAGTTCTTC. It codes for CASSRTGFYNEQFF.

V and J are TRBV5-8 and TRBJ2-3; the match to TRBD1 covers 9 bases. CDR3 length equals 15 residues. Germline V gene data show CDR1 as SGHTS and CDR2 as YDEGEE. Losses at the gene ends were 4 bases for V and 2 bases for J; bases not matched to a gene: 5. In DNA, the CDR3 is TGTGCCAGCAGCCGACAGGGGGTTGTCACAGATACGCAGTATTTT. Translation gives CASSRQGVVTDTQYF. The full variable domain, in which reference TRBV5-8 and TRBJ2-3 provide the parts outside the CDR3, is EAGVTQSPTHLIKTRGQQATLRCSPISGHTSVYWYQQALGLGLQFLLWYDEGEERNRGNFPPRFSGRQFPNYSSELNVNALELEDSALYLCASSRQGVVTDTQYFGPGTRLTVL.

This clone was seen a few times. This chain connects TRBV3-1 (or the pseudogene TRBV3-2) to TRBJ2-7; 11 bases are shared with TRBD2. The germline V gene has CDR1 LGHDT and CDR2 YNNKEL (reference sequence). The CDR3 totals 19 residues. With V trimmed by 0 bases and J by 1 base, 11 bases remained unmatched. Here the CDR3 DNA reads TGTGCCAGCAGCCAAGACTTGTGGGGACTAGCGGAAACATCCTACGAGCAGTACTTC. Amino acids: CASSQDLWGLAETSYEQYF.

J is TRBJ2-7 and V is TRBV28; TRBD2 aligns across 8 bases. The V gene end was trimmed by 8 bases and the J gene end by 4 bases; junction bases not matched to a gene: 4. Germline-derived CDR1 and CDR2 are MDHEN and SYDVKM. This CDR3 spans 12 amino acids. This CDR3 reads CASQSGRYEQYF. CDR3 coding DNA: TGTGCCAGCCAAAGCGGGAGATACGAGCAGTACTTC.

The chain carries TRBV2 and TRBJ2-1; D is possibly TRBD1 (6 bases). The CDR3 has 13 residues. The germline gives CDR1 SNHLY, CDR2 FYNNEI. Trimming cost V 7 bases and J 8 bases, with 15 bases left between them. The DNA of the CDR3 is TGTGCCAGCAAGAGGGTCAGGGGTCATGAGCAGTTCTTC. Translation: CASKRVRGHEQFF. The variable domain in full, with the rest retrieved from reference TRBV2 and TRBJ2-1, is EPEVTQTPSHQVTQMGQEVILRCVPISNHLYFYWYRQILGQKVEFLVSFYNNEISEKSEIFDDQFSVERPDGSNFTLKIRSTKLEDSAMYFCASKRVRGHEQFFGPGTRLTVL.